A selection of T cell receptor beta chains follows, all from one sample in a study of cytomegalovirus exposure and HLA in healthy donors. Measured with immunoSEQ multiplex PCR; TCRdb has only the in-frame clones, and not every one. The data show tens of thousands of clones, 70% to 80% seen once. Sample: PBMCs. Receptor source: a man aged 50 to 59 in good health and CMV-seropositive. The CDR3 runs from the conserved cysteine through the conserved F or W. D genes are given only for firm matches. The listing skips clone size in some rows; elsewhere it reads once, few, many or a size class.

>TRBJ1-2|.|TRBV27|.
CASSLWGANYGYTF
TGTGCCAGCAGTTTGTGGGGGGCTAACTATGGCTACACCTTC
>TRBJ2-5|.|TRBV2|.
CASRRDNTNQETQYF
TGTGCCAGCAGGAGGGACAACACGAACCAAGAGACCCAGTACTTC
>TRBJ1-2|.|TRBV2|.
CASSGTGGYYGYTF
TGTGCCAGCAGTGGTACGGGGGGGTACTATGGCTACACCTTC
>TRBJ2-1|TRBD1|TRBV11-2|.
CASTPGQGYNEQFF
TGTGCCAGCACACCGGGACAGGGGTACAATGAGCAGTTCTTC
>TRBJ2-1|.|TRBV10-3|.
CAISESAGSSYNEQFF
TGTGCCATCAGTGAGTCGGCGGGAAGCTCCTACAATGAGCAGTTCTTC
>TRBJ2-2|.|TRBV6-5|.
CASMEPSRSGELFF
TGTGCCAGCATGGAGCCTAGTAGGTCCGGGGAGCTGTTTTTT
>TRBJ1-1|.|TRBV6-1|.
CASRTGYTEAFF
TGTGCCAGCAGGACAGGCTACACTGAAGCTTTCTTT
>TRBJ2-5|TRBD2|TRBV6-1|.
CASSEGGSGRGETQYF
TGTGCCAGCAGTGAAGGCGGTAGCGGGAGAGGTGAGACCCAGTACTTC
>TRBJ2-3|TRBD2|TRBV4-1|few
CASSQRGLAGETGTDTQYF
TGCGCCAGCAGCCAAAGGGGACTAGCGGGAGAAACAGGCACAGATACGCAGTATTTT
>TRBJ1-4|.|TRBV6-1|.
CASSGRVQGTSNEKLFF
TGTGCCAGCAGTGGAAGGGTTCAGGGGACTAGTAATGAAAAACTGTTTTTT
>TRBJ2-1|TRBD2|TRBV5-8|few
CASSPRLAGAYNEQFF
TGTGCCAGCAGCCCAAGACTAGCGGGAGCCTACAATGAGCAGTTCTTC
>TRBJ2-1|.|TRBV5-1|few
CASSLMVIQDADNEQFF
TGCGCCAGCAGCTTGATGGTTATACAGGACGCTGACAATGAGCAGTTCTTC
>TRBJ2-4|TRBD2|TRBV10-2|.
CASSESELAGRNIQYF
TGCGCCAGCAGTGAGTCCGAACTAGCGGGACGAAACATTCAGTACTTC
>TRBJ2-1|TRBD2|TRBV5-6|.
CASSLYTSGTSYNEQFF
TGTGCCAGCAGCTTGTATACTAGCGGGACCTCCTACAATGAGCAGTTCTTC
>TRBJ2-7|TRBD2|TRBV7-6|once
CASSLGSGGVYEQYF
TGTGCCAGCAGCTTAGGTAGCGGGGGAGTCTACGAGCAGTACTTC
>TRBJ2-3|TRBD2|TRBV4-2|few
CASSQGFAGVYRDTQYF
TGTGCCAGCAGCCAAGGATTCGCGGGAGTCTACAGAGATACGCAGTATTTT
>TRBJ2-2|TRBD1|TRBV10-2|.
CATTDRGSTGELFF
TGCGCCACCACGGACAGGGGTAGTACCGGGGAGCTGTTTTTT
>TRBJ2-2|.|TRBV7-8|.
CASSPAQNTGELFF
TGTGCCAGCAGCCCCGCGCAGAACACCGGGGAGCTGTTTTTT
>TRBJ1-2|TRBD1|TRBV10-3|.
CAISPYQQGPLSGYTF
TGTGCCATCAGTCCCTACCAACAGGGGCCCCTTTCTGGCTACACCTTC
>TRBJ2-5|.|TRBV30|.
CAWSVVGAETQYF
TGTGCCTGGAGTGTTGTAGGGGCGGAGACCCAGTACTTC
>TRBJ1-2|TRBD1|TRBV11-3|.
CASSSRDSHGYTF
TGTGCCAGCAGCTCTCGGGACAGTCATGGCTACACCTTC
>TRBJ1-5|.|TRBV6-5|.
CASSYSVEPQHF
TGTGCCAGCAGTTACTCCGTAGAGCCCCAGCATTTT
>TRBJ2-2|TRBD1|TRBV7-9|few
CASSHSGDRGTGELFF
TGTGCCAGCAGCCACTCCGGGGACAGGGGCACCGGGGAGCTGTTTTTT
>TRBJ2-1|TRBD2|TRBV4-1|.
CASSQRTSGIHEQFF
TGCGCCAGCAGCCAGAGGACTAGCGGGATCCATGAGCAGTTCTTC
>TRBJ1-3|.|TRBV4-1|few
CASSQGGGTIYF
TGCGCCAGCAGCCAAGGCGGTGGCACCATATATTTT
>TRBJ2-1|TRBD2|TRBV4-1|.
CASSLVEGPSGILYNEQFF
TGCGCCAGCAGCCTTGTGGAGGGGCCTAGCGGGATTCTCTACAATGAGCAGTTCTTC
>TRBJ2-3|.|TRBV15|once
CATSPGSTDTQYF
TGTGCCACCAGCCCCGGGAGCACAGATACGCAGTATTTT
>TRBJ1-3|TRBD1|TRBV30|.
CAWSRQGLYRSGNTIYF
TGTGCCTGGAGTCGACAGGGTCTTTACCGCTCTGGAAACACCATATATTTT
>TRBJ1-1|TRBD1|TRBV5-1|.
CASSSGQNSMNTEAFF
TGCGCCAGCAGCTCGGGACAGAACTCCATGAACACTGAAGCTTTCTTT
>TRBJ2-7|.|TRBV7-2|.
CASSLGGTTYEQYF
TGTGCCAGCAGCTTAGGGGGGACAACCTACGAGCAGTACTTC
>TRBJ2-3|.|TRBV5-1|.
CASSFGGRDTQYF
TGCGCCAGCAGCTTCGGAGGAAGAGATACGCAGTATTTT
>TRBJ2-1|.|TRBV5-6|.
CASRPDRLLINEQFF
TGTGCCAGCAGACCCGACAGGCTCCTAATCAATGAGCAGTTCTTC
>TRBJ2-3|.|TRBV9|.
CASSATSRETALQYF
TGTGCCAGCAGCGCCACTAGCAGGGAGACCGCTTTGCAGTATTTT
>TRBJ1-1|.|TRBV5-1|few
CASSLQGTNTEAFF
TGCGCCAGCAGCTTGCAGGGAACTAACACTGAAGCTTTCTTT
>TRBJ1-1|.|TRBV7-9|.
CASSPSGVTEAFF
TGTGCCAGCAGCCCCTCAGGGGTGACTGAAGCTTTCTTT
>TRBJ2-3|TRBD2|TRBV7-9|.
CASRARLAGTDTQYF
TGTGCCAGCAGGGCCAGACTAGCGGGCACAGATACGCAGTATTTT
>TRBJ1-2|TRBD1|TRBV27|.
CASRVGQGDGYTF
TGTGCCAGCAGGGTGGGACAGGGAGATGGCTACACCTTC
>TRBJ2-2|TRBD2|TRBV5-1|once
CASSLDSGRAVTGELFF
TGCGCCAGCAGCTTGGATAGCGGGAGGGCCGTGACCGGGGAGCTGTTTTTT
>TRBJ2-1|TRBD2|TRBV11-3|.
CASSLSRLAGYNEQFF
TGTGCCAGCAGCTTATCCAGACTAGCGGGCTACAATGAGCAGTTCTTC
>TRBJ2-1|.|TRBV10-3|.
CAIRTDTNSYNEQFF
TGTGCCATCAGGACGGACACGAACTCCTACAATGAGCAGTTCTTC
>TRBJ2-7|.|TRBV5-6|.
CASSLAVQGFNEQYF
TGTGCCAGCAGCTTGGCTGTGCAGGGGTTTAACGAGCAGTACTTC
>TRBJ2-7|TRBD2|TRBV29-1|.
CSVGREGGFDEQYF
TGCAGCGTTGGGCGGGAGGGGGGTTTCGACGAGCAGTACTTC
>TRBJ2-2|TRBD1|TRBV5-1|few
CASREGQGQRSTGELFF
TGCGCCAGCAGAGAGGGACAGGGACAGAGGAGCACCGGGGAGCTGTTTTTT
>TRBJ2-5|.|TRBV9|.
CASSALVAAQETQYF
TGTGCCAGCAGCGCCCTAGTGGCGGCTCAAGAGACCCAGTACTTC
>TRBJ2-7|TRBD2|TRBV7-7|.
CASSLALAAEQYF
TGTGCTAGCAGCTTAGCCCTAGCGGCCGAGCAGTACTTC